This passage covers 6 T cell receptor beta chains from one sample sequenced in a study of blood T cell repertoires in COVID-19. TCRdb's table, derived via immunoSEQ multiplex PCR, lists solely in-frame clones and lacks some. The sample shows over 130,000 clones, 60% to 80% of them seen only once. The sample comprised peripheral blood. Every receptor here comes from a woman in her fifties or sixties with active or convalescent COVID-19.

V and J are TRBV4-2 and TRBJ2-1; D not resolved. The CDR3 spans 14 residues. V was clipped by 4 bases and J by 3 bases, with 10 bases between them. Germline values: CDR1 LGHNA, CDR2 YNFKEQ. The CDR3 sequence is CASSRLDLYNEQFF. The CDR3 DNA sequence: TGTGCCAGCAGCCGCCTAGACCTCTACAATGAGCAGTTCTTC.

The chain's CDR3 is CASGLVPAEPRERLNEQFF. CDR3 coding DNA: TGTGCTAGTGGTTTGGTACCAGCGGAACCTAGGGAGAGACTTAATGAGCAGTTCTTC. The genes are TRBV12-5 and TRBJ2-1; D is perhaps TRBD2 (5 bases). Trimming shortened V by 0 bases and J by 7 bases, and 25 bases separated the two germline ends. This CDR3 has 19 residues. Germline CDR1 reads LGHNT; CDR2 reads FRNRAP.

This rearrangement joins TRBV20-1 to TRBJ2-1; 9 bases line up with TRBD1. J lost 4 bases, V lost 3 bases, and 4 bases had no gene match. Germline loops: CDR1 DFQATT, CDR2 SNEGSKA (reference sequence). The CDR3 is 14 residues long. In DNA, the CDR3 is TGCAGTGCTAGTTCGGGACAGGGTTACAATGAGCAGTTCTTC. This translates into CSASSGQGYNEQFF.

The rearrangement uses TRBV12-3 or TRBV12-4 and TRBJ1-2, with D uncertain. The CDR3 sequence is 13 residues long. V was trimmed by 5 bases and J by 4 bases, leaving 11 bases between them. CDR3 residues: CASSPRVFYGYTF. For the CDR3, the DNA is TGTGCCAGCAGTCCGAGGGTCTTCTATGGCTACACCTTC.

The genes are TRBV27 and TRBJ2-1, with D possibly TRBD1 on 6 matching bases. The V and J ends lost 5 bases and 0 bases respectively, with 17 bases between them. This CDR3 has 17 amino acids. Germline CDR1 reads MNHEY; CDR2 reads SMNVEV (reference sequence). CDR3 nucleotides: TGTGCCAGCAGTATCCCGACAGGATTGAGCTCCTACAATGAGCAGTTCTTC. Residues: CASSIPTGLSSYNEQFF.

The sample holds a few counts of this clone. The rearrangement links TRBV7-3 to TRBJ2-3; a possible D gene is TRBD2 (5 bases). The V gene's germline CDR1 is SGHTA and CDR2 FQGTGA. The CDR3 spans 15 residues. Between the trimmed V and J ends, which lost 2 bases and 4 bases, there was a span of 13 bases. CDR3 sequence: CASSLFRSGADTQYF. CDR3 nucleotide sequence: TGTGCCAGCAGCTTATTCAGGAGCGGCGCAGATACGCAGTATTTT.